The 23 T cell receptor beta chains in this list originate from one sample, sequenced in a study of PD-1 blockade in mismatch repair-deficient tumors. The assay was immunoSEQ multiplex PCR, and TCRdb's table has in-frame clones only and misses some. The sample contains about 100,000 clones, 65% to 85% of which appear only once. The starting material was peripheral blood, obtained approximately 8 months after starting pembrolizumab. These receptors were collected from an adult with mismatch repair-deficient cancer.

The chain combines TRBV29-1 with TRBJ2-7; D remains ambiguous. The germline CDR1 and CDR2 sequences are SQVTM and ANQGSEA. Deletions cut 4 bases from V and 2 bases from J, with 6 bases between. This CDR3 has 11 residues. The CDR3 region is CSVVATYEQYF. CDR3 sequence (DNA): TGCAGCGTTGTTGCTACCTACGAGCAGTACTTC.

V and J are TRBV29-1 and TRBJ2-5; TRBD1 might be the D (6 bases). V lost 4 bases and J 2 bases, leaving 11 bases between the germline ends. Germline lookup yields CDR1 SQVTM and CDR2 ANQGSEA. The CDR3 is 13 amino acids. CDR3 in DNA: TGCAGCGTTGTGGGGACACTACAAGAGACCCAGTACTTC. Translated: CSVVGTLQETQYF.

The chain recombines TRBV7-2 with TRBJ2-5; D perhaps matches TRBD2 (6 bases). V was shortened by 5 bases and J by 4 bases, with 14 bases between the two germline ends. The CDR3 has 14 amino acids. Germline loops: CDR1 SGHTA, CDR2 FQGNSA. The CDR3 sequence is CASSTGAWGETQYF. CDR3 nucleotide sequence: TGTGCCAGCAGCACGGGAGCGTGGGGAGAGACCCAGTACTTC. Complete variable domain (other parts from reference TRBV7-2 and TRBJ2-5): GAGVSQSPSNKVTEKGKDVELRCDPISGHTALYWYRQSLGQGLEFLIYFQGNSAPDKSGLPSDRFSAERTGGSVSTLTIQRTQQEDSAVYLCASSTGAWGETQYFGPGTRLLVL.

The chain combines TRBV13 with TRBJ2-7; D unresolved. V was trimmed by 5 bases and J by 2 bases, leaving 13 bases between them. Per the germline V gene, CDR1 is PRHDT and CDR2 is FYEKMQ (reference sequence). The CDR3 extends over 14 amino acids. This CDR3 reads CASSLYSDTYEQYF. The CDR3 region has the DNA TGTGCCAGCAGCCTTTACTCCGACACCTACGAGCAGTACTTC. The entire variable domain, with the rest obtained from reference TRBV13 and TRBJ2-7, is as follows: AAGVIQSPRHLIKEKRETATLKCYPIPRHDTVYWYQQGPGQDPQFLISFYEKMQSDKGSIPDRFSAQQFSDYHSELNMSSLELGDSALYFCASSLYSDTYEQYFGPGTRLTVT.

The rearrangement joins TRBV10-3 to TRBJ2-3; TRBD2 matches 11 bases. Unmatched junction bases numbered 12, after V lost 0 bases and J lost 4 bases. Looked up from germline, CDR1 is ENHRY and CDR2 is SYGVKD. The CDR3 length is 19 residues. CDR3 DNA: TGTGCCATCAGTGAGTCCGTACTAGCGGGAGAGGGCTATCCAGATACGCAGTATTTT. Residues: CAISESVLAGEGYPDTQYF.

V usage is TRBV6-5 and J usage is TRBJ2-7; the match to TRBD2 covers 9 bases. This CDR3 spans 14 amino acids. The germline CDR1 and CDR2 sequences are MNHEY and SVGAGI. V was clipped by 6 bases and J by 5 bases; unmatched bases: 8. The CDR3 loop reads CASRELAGPNEQYF. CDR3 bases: TGTGCCAGCAGGGAACTAGCGGGCCCAAACGAGCAGTACTTC.

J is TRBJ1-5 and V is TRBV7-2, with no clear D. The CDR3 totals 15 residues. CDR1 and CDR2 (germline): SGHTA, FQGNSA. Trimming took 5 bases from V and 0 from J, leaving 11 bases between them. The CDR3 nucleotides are TGTGCCAGCAGCACGGGAGTCAATAGCAATCAGCCCCAGCATTTT. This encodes CASSTGVNSNQPQHF.

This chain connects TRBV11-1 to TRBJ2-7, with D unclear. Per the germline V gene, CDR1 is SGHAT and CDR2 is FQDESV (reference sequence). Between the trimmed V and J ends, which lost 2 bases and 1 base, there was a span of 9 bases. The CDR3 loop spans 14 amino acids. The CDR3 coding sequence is TGTGCCAGCAGCTTATTTAGTAGTTCCTACGAGCAGTACTTC. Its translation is CASSLFSSSYEQYF.

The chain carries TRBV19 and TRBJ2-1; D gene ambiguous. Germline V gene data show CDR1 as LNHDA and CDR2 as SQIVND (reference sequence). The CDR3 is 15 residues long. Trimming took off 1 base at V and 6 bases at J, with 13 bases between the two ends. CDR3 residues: CASSIAEAAGNEQFF. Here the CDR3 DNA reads TGTGCCAGTAGTATAGCCGAGGCTGCAGGCAATGAGCAGTTCTTC.

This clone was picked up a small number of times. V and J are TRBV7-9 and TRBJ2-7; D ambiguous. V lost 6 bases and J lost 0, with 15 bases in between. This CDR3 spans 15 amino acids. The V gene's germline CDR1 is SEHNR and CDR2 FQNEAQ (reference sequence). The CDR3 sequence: CASRSGSSRSYEQYF. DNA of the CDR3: TGTGCCAGCAGATCCGGGTCGTCCCGCTCCTACGAGCAGTACTTC.

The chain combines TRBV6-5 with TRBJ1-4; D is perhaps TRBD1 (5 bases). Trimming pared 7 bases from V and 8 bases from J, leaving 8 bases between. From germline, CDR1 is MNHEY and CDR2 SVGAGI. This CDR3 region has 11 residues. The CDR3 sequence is CASTWGEKLFF. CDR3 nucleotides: TGTGCCAGCACCTGGGGCGAAAAACTGTTTTTT.

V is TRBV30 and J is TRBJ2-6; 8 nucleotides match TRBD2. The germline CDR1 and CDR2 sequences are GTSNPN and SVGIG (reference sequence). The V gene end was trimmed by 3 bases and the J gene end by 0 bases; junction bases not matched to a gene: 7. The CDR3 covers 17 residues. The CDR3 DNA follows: TGTGCCTGGAGCTGGCGGGAGGTACTCTCTGGGGCCAACGTCCTGACTTTC. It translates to CAWSWREVLSGANVLTF.

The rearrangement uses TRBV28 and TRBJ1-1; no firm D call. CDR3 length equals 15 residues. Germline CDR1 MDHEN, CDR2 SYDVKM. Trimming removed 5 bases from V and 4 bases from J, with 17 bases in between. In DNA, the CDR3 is TGTGCCAGCAGTGTGGCAGGCGACGGGAGCACTGAAGCTTTCTTT. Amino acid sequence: CASSVAGDGSTEAFF.

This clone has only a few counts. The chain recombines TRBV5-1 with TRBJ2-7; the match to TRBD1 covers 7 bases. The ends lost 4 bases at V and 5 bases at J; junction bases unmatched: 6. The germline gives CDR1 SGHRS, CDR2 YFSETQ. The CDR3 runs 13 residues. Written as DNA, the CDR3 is TGCGCCAGCAGCCAGACAGGGAGCCACGAGCAGTACTTC. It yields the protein CASSQTGSHEQYF.

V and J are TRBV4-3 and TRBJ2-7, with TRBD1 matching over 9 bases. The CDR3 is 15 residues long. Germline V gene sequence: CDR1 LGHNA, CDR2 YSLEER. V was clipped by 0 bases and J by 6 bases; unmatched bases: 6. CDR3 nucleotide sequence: TGCGCCAGCAGCCAAGACCCGGGACAGGGTACCGAGCAGTACTTC. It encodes CASSQDPGQGTEQYF.

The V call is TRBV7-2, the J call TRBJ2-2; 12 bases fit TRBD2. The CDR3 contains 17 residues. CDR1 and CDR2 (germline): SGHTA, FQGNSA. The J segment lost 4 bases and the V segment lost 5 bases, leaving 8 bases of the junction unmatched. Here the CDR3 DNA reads TGTGCCAGCAGCGTTCCTTCTAGCGGGAGGGCCACCGGGGAGCTGTTTTTT. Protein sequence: CASSVPSSGRATGELFF.

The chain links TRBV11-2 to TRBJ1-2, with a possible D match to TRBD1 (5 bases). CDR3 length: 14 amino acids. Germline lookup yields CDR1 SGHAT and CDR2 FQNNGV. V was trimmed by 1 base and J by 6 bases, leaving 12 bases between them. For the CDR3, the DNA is TGTGCCAGCAGCTTAGTCGGAAAAGGGGATGGCTACACCTTC. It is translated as CASSLVGKGDGYTF.

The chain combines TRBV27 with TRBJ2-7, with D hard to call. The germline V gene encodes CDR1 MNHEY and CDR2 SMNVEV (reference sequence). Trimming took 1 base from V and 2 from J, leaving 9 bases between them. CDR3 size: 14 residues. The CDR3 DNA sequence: TGTGCCAGCAGTTTATGGTATCCGACCTACGAGCAGTACTTC. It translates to CASSLWYPTYEQYF.

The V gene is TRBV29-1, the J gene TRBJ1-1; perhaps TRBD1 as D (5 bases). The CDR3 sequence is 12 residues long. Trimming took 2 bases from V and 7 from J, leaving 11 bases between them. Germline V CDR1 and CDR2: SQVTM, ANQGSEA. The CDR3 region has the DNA TGCAGCGTTGAACCTGGGACGGGTGAAGCTTTCTTT. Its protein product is CSVEPGTGEAFF. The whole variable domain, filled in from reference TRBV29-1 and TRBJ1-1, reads SAVISQKPSRDICQRGTSLTIQCQVDSQVTMMFWYRQQPGQSLTLIATANQGSEATYESGFVIDKFPISRPNLTFSTLTVSNMSPEDSSIYLCSVEPGTGEAFFGQGTRLTVV.

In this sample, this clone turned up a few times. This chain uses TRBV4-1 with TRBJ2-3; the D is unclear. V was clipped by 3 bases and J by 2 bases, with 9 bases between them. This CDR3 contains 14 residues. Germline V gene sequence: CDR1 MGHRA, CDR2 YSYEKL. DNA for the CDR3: TGCGCCAGCAGCCATGGGAAGGACACAGATACGCAGTATTTT. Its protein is CASSHGKDTDTQYF.

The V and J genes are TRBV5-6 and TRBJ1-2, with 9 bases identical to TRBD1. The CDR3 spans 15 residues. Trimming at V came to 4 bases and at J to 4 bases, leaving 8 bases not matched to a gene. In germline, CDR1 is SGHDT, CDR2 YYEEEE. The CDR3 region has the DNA TGTGCCAGCAGCGGCGGGACAGGGTATGTCTATGGCTACACCTTC. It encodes CASSGGTGYVYGYTF.

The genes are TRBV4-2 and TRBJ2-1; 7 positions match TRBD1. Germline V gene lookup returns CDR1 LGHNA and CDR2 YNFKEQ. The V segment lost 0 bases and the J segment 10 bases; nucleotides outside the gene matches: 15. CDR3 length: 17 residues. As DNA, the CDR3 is TGTGCCAGCAGCCAAGATTTAGGAGCGAGGGGGCCTTGGGAGCAGTTCTTC. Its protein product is CASSQDLGARGPWEQFF.

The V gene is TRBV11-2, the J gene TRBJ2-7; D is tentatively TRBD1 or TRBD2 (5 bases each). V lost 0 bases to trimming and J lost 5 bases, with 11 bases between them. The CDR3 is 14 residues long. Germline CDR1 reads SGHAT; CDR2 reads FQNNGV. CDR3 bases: TGTGCCAGCAGCTTAGATCTTGTGGGGGACGAGCAGTACTTC. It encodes CASSLDLVGDEQYF.